This TCR beta chain comes out of a study of blood T cell repertoires in COVID-19. About the study: The samples span acute and convalescent COVID-19 from the United States, Italy and Spain. Sample material is recorded as cDNA or gDNA derived from T cells, B-cell-depleted T cells, or PBMCs.

As originally analysed: Reference gene primer amplification in the assay estimated nucleated cell counts. Here immunoSEQ multiplex PCR was the method, and the copy in TCRdb shows in-frame clones only, minus some. For V, J and clone size, that table is used; D and trimming come from the DNA. The sample comprises approximately 220,000 clones, 80% to 85% of which are singletons, and approximately 3% rests with the top ten. The specimen was peripheral blood. The TCR originated in a woman in her 30s who had recovered from COVID-19.

Written as DNA, the CDR3 is TGCGCCAGCAGCTTAGCGGGCTTTGAAGGCTACACCTTC. This gives the protein CASSLAGFEGYTF. The chain carries TRBV5-1 and TRBJ1-2; D gene ambiguous. Germline V CDR1 and CDR2: SGHRS, YFSETQ. There are 13 residues in the CDR3. Trimming left V 2 bases short and J 8 bases short, with 13 bases between.